This entry features one T cell receptor beta chain sequence. The antigen remains unidentified. Healthy bone marrow donors formed the donor group. These data belong to a study of cytomegalovirus exposure and HLA in healthy donors. Study-wide context: T cells numbering about 180 million yielded roughly 120 million unique TCR beta sequences in an earlier analysis.

The primer mix had 60 Vbeta and 13 Jbeta primers. Profiled with immunoSEQ multiplex PCR; TCRdb holds only in-frame clones, not every one. The sample shows tens of thousands of clones, about four fifths of them seen only once. Overall study findings and caveats: It was only CMV serostatus that was available as immune exposure information. Previous analysis showed most TCR beta V segments were productive about 87% or about 30% of the time.

This CDR3 is 13 amino acids long. The germline V gene has CDR1 SGHTA and CDR2 FQGTGA. Trimming took 5 bases from V and 3 from J, leaving 7 bases between them. This clonotype originated in a woman aged 30 to 39 in good health and CMV-seronegative. Sequenced: PBMCs. The chain has TRBV7-3 and TRBJ2-2; D not resolved. CDR3: CASSPRDTGELFF. CDR3 nucleotides: TGTGCCAGCAGCCCTCGGGACACCGGGGAGCTGTTTTTT.